Listed below are T cell receptor beta chains from one sample, sequenced in a study of vaccination and CD4 T cells after COVID-19. One entry per CDR3 protein results from TCRdb running MiXCR on the PCR reads. The sample shows fewer than 25,000 distinct CDR3 sequences, about 40% of them seen only once. The antigens for these receptors are not known. The source was CD4+ T cells from blood, cultured in vitro, collected about 7 months after SARS-CoV-2 vaccination. The receptors derive from a human donor who had recovered from COVID-19. CDR3s include the opening cysteine and the closing phenylalanine or tryptophan. Fields, in order: clone size, D gene, J gene, V gene, CDR3 protein, CDR3 DNA. D genes are given only for firm matches. Not every row has a clone size; where given, it reads once, few, many or a size class.

few - TRBJ1-2 TRBV6-1 CASRYGAGEGYGYTF TGTGCCAGCCGCTACGGCGCAGGGGAGGGCTATGGCTACACCTTC
- - TRBJ2-5 TRBV5-8 CASSLGLAYF TGTGCCAGCAGCTTGGGGCTGGCGTACTTC
- - TRBJ2-7 TRBV28 CASSLRHSYEQYF TGTGCCAGCAGTTTGAGGCACTCCTACGAGCAGTACTTC
few - TRBJ2-1 TRBV20-1 CSAPLNEQFF TGCAGTGCCCCCCTGAATGAGCAGTTCTTC
medium-sized - TRBJ2-5 TRBV24-1 CATSDPHETQYF TGTGCCACCAGTGATCCCCATGAGACCCAGTACTTC
few - TRBJ2-7 TRBV7-3 CASSLFRDYEQYF TGTGCCAGCAGCTTATTCAGGGACTACGAGCAGTACTTC
- - TRBJ2-7 TRBV2 CASSESGTYEQYF TGTGCCAGCAGTGAGAGTGGGACCTACGAGCAGTACTTC
- - TRBJ2-5 TRBV20-1 CSARVDSVETQYF TGCAGTGCTAGAGTCGACAGTGTTGAGACCCAGTACTTC
- TRBD1 TRBJ1-1 TRBV10-3 CAIRAGTGGTEAFF TGTGCCATCAGAGCCGGGACAGGGGGCACTGAAGCTTTCTTT
- TRBD2 TRBJ2-7 TRBV2 CASSEEGLAGVEQYF TGTGCCAGCAGTGAAGAGGGACTAGCGGGAGTCGAGCAGTACTTC
- - TRBJ2-7 TRBV27 CASSPLAGLVPYEQYF TGTGCCAGCAGCCCCCTCGCCGGGCTAGTTCCCTACGAGCAGTACTTC
few TRBD2 TRBJ2-7 TRBV7-2 CASSRGVYEQYF TGTGCCAGCAGCCGGGGGGTTTACGAGCAGTACTTC
- TRBD1 TRBJ1-1 TRBV19 CAARRGQEYTEAFF TGTGCCGCGCGGAGGGGGCAAGAGTACACTGAAGCTTTCTTT
once - TRBJ1-1 TRBV10-3 CAISAGGVRGTEAFF TGTGCCATCAGTGCGGGGGGGGTCCGGGGCACTGAAGCTTTCTTT
few - TRBJ1-5 TRBV6-5 CASSYSDQPQHF TGTGCCAGCAGTTACTCAGATCAGCCCCAGCATTTT
- - TRBJ1-5 TRBV28 CASSPDGPNQPQHF TGTGCCAGCAGCCCAGACGGCCCCAATCAGCCCCAGCATTTT
- TRBD2 TRBJ2-3 TRBV7-2 CASSRQAGEADTQYF TGTGCCAGCAGCCGCCAGGCGGGGGAGGCAGATACGCAGTATTTT
- - TRBJ1-1 TRBV20-1 CSAMKGRRTEAFF TGCAGTGCTATGAAGGGACGGCGGACTGAAGCTTTCTTT
few - TRBJ1-6 TRBV5-4 CASSLLNSPLHF TGTGCCAGCAGCTTGTTGAATTCACCCCTCCACTTT
medium-sized TRBD2 TRBJ2-1 TRBV20-1 CSASGSLAGEVEQFF TGCAGTGCTAGTGGATCCCTAGCGGGAGAGGTTGAGCAGTTCTTC
few TRBD2 TRBJ2-5 TRBV6-1 CASSESDSGTGETQYF TGTGCCAGCAGTGAGTCCGATAGCGGGACGGGAGAGACCCAGTACTTC
- TRBD1 TRBJ2-3 TRBV7-2 CASSLRRTGRGDTQYF TGTGCCAGCAGCTTACGGCGGACAGGGCGGGGAGATACGCAGTATTTT
few TRBD2 TRBJ2-5 TRBV4-2 CASSQVLGLAWGETQYF TGTGCCAGCAGCCAAGTGCTTGGACTAGCTTGGGGGGAGACCCAGTACTTC
- TRBD1 TRBJ2-1 TRBV12-3/TRBV12-4 CASRQTGTGSYNEQFF TGTGCCAGCAGGCAGACAGGGACCGGGTCCTACAATGAGCAGTTCTTC
few - TRBJ1-6 TRBV6-2/TRBV6-3 CASSPPRRSGSSGPLHF TGTGCCAGCAGTCCCCCCCGGAGATCGGGGTCAAGTGGACCCCTCCACTTT
- TRBD2 TRBJ2-7 TRBV27 CASSSQSGRAYEQYF TGTGCCAGCAGTTCCCAGAGCGGGAGGGCCTACGAGCAGTACTTC
- TRBD1 TRBJ1-2 TRBV20-1 CSARSGTGSMYGYTF TGCAGTGCTAGATCGGGGACAGGTTCTATGTATGGCTACACCTTC
few - TRBJ2-3 TRBV28 CASRGNQGPTDTQYF TGTGCCAGCAGGGGTAATCAGGGACCCACAGATACGCAGTATTTT
- - TRBJ2-5 TRBV7-6 CASSSDRPPYQETQYF TGTGCCAGCAGCTCCGACAGGCCCCCGTACCAAGAGACCCAGTACTTC
- TRBD2 TRBJ2-3 TRBV6-5 CASSYEAGGPTDTQYF TGTGCCAGCAGTTACGAGGCGGGAGGGCCGACAGATACGCAGTATTTT
few - TRBJ1-1 TRBV6-5 CASSYRPIGTEAFF TGTGCCAGCAGTTATCGGCCGATAGGGACTGAAGCTTTCTTT
- - TRBJ2-3 TRBV6-2/TRBV6-3 CASKRSELTQYF TGTGCCAGCAAACGGTCCGAGCTTACGCAGTATTTT
- TRBD1 TRBJ1-1 TRBV28 CASTPTTGLRTEAFF TGTGCCAGCACACCGACGACAGGGTTAAGAACTGAAGCTTTCTTT
few TRBD1 TRBJ1-5 TRBV6-5 CASSYHRQGAQPQHF TGTGCCAGCAGTTACCACCGTCAGGGGGCTCAGCCCCAGCATTTT
few - TRBJ2-7 TRBV11-2 CASSRTGTKIYEQYF TGTGCCAGCAGCCGTACAGGGACGAAAATCTACGAGCAGTACTTC
- TRBD1 TRBJ2-2 TRBV7-9 CASSLGQGDTGELFF TGTGCCAGCAGCTTGGGACAGGGGGACACCGGGGAGCTGTTTTTT
- - TRBJ2-5 TRBV6-5 CASSYVDEPGRTQYF TGTGCCAGCAGTTACGTAGACGAACCAGGGCGGACCCAGTACTTC
- - TRBJ2-7 TRBV10-3 CAISEQPASYEQYF TGTGCCATCAGTGAGCAACCGGCTTCCTACGAGCAGTACTTC
- TRBD1 TRBJ2-5 TRBV6-2/TRBV6-3 CASSYPGQGQETQYF TGTGCCAGCAGTTACCCTGGACAGGGGCAAGAGACCCAGTACTTC
few TRBD1 TRBJ2-3 TRBV20-1 CSASRPAGQGPDTQYF TGCAGTGCTAGTCGACCGGCTGGACAGGGGCCAGATACGCAGTATTTT
- TRBD2 TRBJ2-1 TRBV7-9 CASSTLRRSGTYNEQFF TGTGCCAGCAGCACATTACGGCGGAGCGGGACCTACAATGAGCAGTTCTTC
- - TRBJ2-5 TRBV18 CASSPPLGIETQYF TGTGCCAGCTCACCACCTTTAGGGATTGAAACCCAGTACTTC
- - TRBJ2-7 TRBV28 CASSLAVRRLTNQYF TGTGCCAGCAGTTTAGCGGTTCGCAGGCTGACCAACCAGTACTTC
few - TRBJ1-1 TRBV10-3 CAISTGQNTEAFF TGTGCCATCAGCACCGGACAGAACACTGAAGCTTTCTTT
- TRBD2 TRBJ2-1 TRBV24-1 CATSPRTGTSSFDGDEQFF TGTGCCACCAGCCCCAGGACCGGGACTAGCTCATTCGATGGGGATGAGCAGTTCTTC
few - TRBJ2-7 TRBV6-1 CASSDAGPYEQYF TGTGCCAGCAGTGACGCAGGGCCCTACGAGCAGTACTTC
- - TRBJ1-2 TRBV10-3 CTTQGLDYGYTF TGTACCACCCAGGGTCTGGACTATGGCTACACCTTC
- - TRBJ2-1 TRBV20-1 CSARGRNNEQFF TGCAGTGCTCGGGGCCGAAACAATGAGCAGTTCTTC
few TRBD2 TRBJ2-3 TRBV20-1 CSAAPLLASSTDTQYF TGCAGTGCTGCACCCTTACTAGCGTCTAGCACAGATACGCAGTATTTT
- - TRBJ2-5 TRBV21-1 CASSAGASARRETQYF TGTGCCAGCAGCGCAGGAGCTAGCGCAAGACGAGAGACCCAGTACTTC
- TRBD2 TRBJ2-7 TRBV6-2/TRBV6-3 CASREASGRGSREQYF TGTGCCAGCAGGGAGGCTAGCGGGAGGGGATCGAGAGAGCAGTACTTC
- - TRBJ2-2 TRBV7-2 CASSLDRNTGELFF TGTGCCAGCAGCTTAGACAGGAACACCGGGGAGCTGTTTTTT
few TRBD1 TRBJ2-5 TRBV7-3 CASSLRGTGLETQYF TGTGCCAGCAGCTTACGCGGGACAGGGTTAGAGACCCAGTACTTC
- TRBD2 TRBJ2-1 TRBV20-1 CSAPSGSYYNEQFF TGCAGTGCTCCTAGCGGGAGTTATTACAATGAGCAGTTCTTC